Listed here are 20 T cell receptor beta chains from one sample, sequenced in a study of blood T cell repertoires in COVID-19. Only in-frame clones appear in the TCRdb table, and some are missing; sequencing was by immunoSEQ multiplex PCR. The data hold approximately 280,000 clones, with 85% observed a single time. The sample was PBMCs or T cells enriched from blood (not recorded which). These TCRs come from a woman aged 50 to 60 who had recovered from COVID-19.

The gene calls are TRBV6-4 and TRBJ2-1, with D unresolved. The CDR3 is 16 amino acids. Trimming left V 0 bases short and J 0 bases short, with 9 bases between. Germline V lookup: CDR1 MRHNA, CDR2 SNTAGT. Here the CDR3 reads CASSDSVLSSYNEQFF. CDR3 nucleotide sequence: TGTGCCAGCAGTGACTCAGTACTAAGCTCCTACAATGAGCAGTTCTTC.

This clone has just one count. The chain employs TRBV12-3 or TRBV12-4 and TRBJ1-2, with D possibly being TRBD1 (6 bases). The CDR3 is made up of 12 amino acids. V dropped 3 bases and J dropped 8 bases, with 10 bases sitting between them. CDR3: CASSFPGVGYTF. CDR3 in DNA: TGTGCCAGCAGTTTTCCAGGGGTAGGCTACACCTTC.

The V call is TRBV7-3, the J call TRBJ1-2; tentative D call: TRBD1 (6 bases). Germline CDR1 and CDR2: SGHTA and FQGTGA. The CDR3 length is 14 residues. V was shortened by 4 bases and J by 8 bases, with 17 bases between the two germline ends. As DNA, the CDR3 is TGTGCCAGCAGCTATAGTTCAGGGGCCGGCGGCTACACCTTC. Its protein is CASSYSSGAGGYTF.

This clone has just one count. J is TRBJ2-3 and V is TRBV5-1; D is ambiguous. Per the germline V gene, CDR1 is SGHRS and CDR2 is YFSETQ. V shed 0 bases and J shed 2 bases, with 10 bases lying between them. The CDR3 loop spans 15 amino acids. The CDR3 reads CASSLEQSLTDTQYF. CDR3 bases: TGCGCCAGCAGCTTGGAACAGAGCCTCACAGATACGCAGTATTTT.

J is TRBJ2-7 and V is TRBV7-9; 9 nucleotides align to TRBD2. V was clipped by 3 bases and J by 4 bases; unmatched bases: 1. CDR1 and CDR2 from the germline V gene are SEHNR and FQNEAQ (reference sequence). The CDR3 length is 13 residues. CDR3 amino acids: CASSLTSGYEQYF. CDR3 coding DNA: TGTGCCAGCAGCTTGACTAGCGGATACGAGCAGTACTTC.

The rearrangement joins TRBV14 to TRBJ1-1; D is perhaps TRBD1 (5 bases). The CDR3 runs to 14 residues. V was shortened by 5 bases and J by 1 base, with 11 bases between the two germline ends. Germline values: CDR1 SGHDN, CDR2 FVKESK. The CDR3 DNA sequence: TGTGCCAGCAGCTTATTCACAGGGAACACTGAAGCTTTCTTT. Translation gives CASSLFTGNTEAFF.

The chain has TRBV10-3 and TRBJ1-5; D not resolved. Germline V gene sequence: CDR1 ENHRY, CDR2 SYGVKD. CDR3 length equals 15 residues. V dropped 0 bases and J dropped 4 bases, with 10 bases sitting between them. CDR3 DNA: TGTGCCATCAGTGAGTCTGGCAGTTCAAATCAGCCCCAGCATTTT. It codes for CAISESGSSNQPQHF.

The chain is built from TRBV29-1 and TRBJ1-1, with D possibly matching TRBD1 (6 bases). This CDR3 spans 13 amino acids. V was cut by 7 bases and J by 8 bases, with 20 bases left in between. The V gene's germline CDR1 is SQVTM and CDR2 ANQGSEA. The CDR3 sequence: CSGQRMGAAEAFF. CDR3 in DNA: TGCAGCGGCCAGCGGATGGGGGCAGCAGAAGCTTTCTTT.

The V call is TRBV11-2, the J call TRBJ2-7; TRBD1 matches 7 bases. Trimming took 4 bases from V and 4 from J; bases not matched to a gene: 10. The length of the CDR3 is 15 residues. CDR1 and CDR2 (germline): SGHAT, FQNNGV. As DNA, the CDR3 is TGTGCCAGCAGCTCCCGACAGGGCCCCTCATACGAGCAGTACTTC. Encoded protein: CASSSRQGPSYEQYF.

This sequence joins TRBV30 and TRBJ1-2; D gene ambiguous. The CDR3 is 14 residues long. V was shortened by 2 bases and J by 1 base, with 11 bases between the two germline ends. Germline CDR1 and CDR2: GTSNPN and SVGIG (reference sequence). CDR3 amino acids: CAWSPTRVNYGYTF. CDR3 DNA: TGTGCCTGGAGTCCAACGAGGGTTAACTATGGCTACACCTTC.

CDR3 sequence (DNA): TGTGCCAGCAGTGTACTTGCAGGGGGCTTATCGGACACTGAAGCTTTCTTT. This sequence encodes CASSVLAGGLSDTEAFF. This rearrangement joins TRBV25-1 to TRBJ1-1, with 8 positions matching TRBD1. J gave up 3 bases and V 4 bases, and 13 bases lay outside the gene matches. From germline, CDR1 is MGHDK and CDR2 SYGVNS. The CDR3 loop spans 17 amino acids.

This clone was recorded a few times. Other DNA sequences of this sample code for an identical CDR3. The chain uses TRBV5-1 and TRBJ1-6; 9 bases fit TRBD1. Germline loops: CDR1 SGHRS, CDR2 YFSETQ. The CDR3 totals 15 residues. V trimming: 4 bases; J trimming: 5 bases; junction bases outside the gene matches: 4. CDR3 protein: CASSRWTGDNSPLHF. The CDR3 DNA sequence: TGCGCCAGCAGCAGATGGACAGGGGATAATTCACCCCTCCACTTT.

The chain employs TRBV6-4 and TRBJ2-7; weak D call: TRBD1 (6 bases). From germline, CDR1 is MRHNA and CDR2 SNTAGT. This CDR3 is built from 15 residues. V was trimmed by 5 bases and J by 6 bases, leaving 20 bases between them. CDR3 DNA sequence: TGTGCCAGCAGTCACAGGGTAACCCTACTGTGCGAGCAGTACTTC. Translated, it gives CASSHRVTLLCEQYF.

Written as DNA, the CDR3 is TGCGCCAGCAGCCAACAGGACAGGGCTCTCCAAGAGACCCAGTACTTC. It specifies CASSQQDRALQETQYF. The gene calls are TRBV4-1 and TRBJ2-5; 8 bases agree with TRBD1. The junction had 6 bases not matched to a gene; V was cut back by 2 bases and J by 1 base. Germline loops: CDR1 MGHRA, CDR2 YSYEKL. The CDR3 has 16 residues.

The chain links TRBV27 to TRBJ2-1, with 8 bases lining up with TRBD2. J was trimmed by 7 bases and V by 1 base; bases with no gene match: 6. This CDR3 spans 15 amino acids. CDR1 and CDR2 from the germline V gene are MNHEY and SMNVEV (reference sequence). The CDR3 DNA reads TGTGCCAGCAGTTTATTCGGGACTAGTAGGAATGAGCAGTTCTTC. Translating gives CASSLFGTSRNEQFF.

CDR3 region: CASSEFALLYEQYF. For the CDR3, the DNA is TGTGCCAGCAGTGAATTCGCACTGCTCTACGAGCAGTACTTC. This sequence joins TRBV6-1 and TRBJ2-7, with D uncertain. Trimming removed 2 bases at V and 3 bases at J, with 11 bases between. There are 14 residues in the CDR3. Looked up from germline, CDR1 is MNHNS and CDR2 is SASEGT.

CDR3 sequence (DNA): TGTGCCTGGAGTCGAGGGGGCGCTGCCCAAGAGACCCAGTACTTC. It translates to CAWSRGGAAQETQYF. The rearrangement links TRBV30 to TRBJ2-5, with 7 bases that match TRBD1. The V segment lost 2 bases and the J segment 1 base; nucleotides outside the gene matches: 7. In germline, CDR1 is GTSNPN, CDR2 SVGIG (reference sequence). CDR3 size: 15 residues.

The rearrangement links TRBV9 to TRBJ2-1; TRBD2 agrees at 13 bases. Germline V gene lookup returns CDR1 SGDLS and CDR2 YYNGEE. This CDR3 has 15 amino acids. V trimming: 2 bases; J trimming: 7 bases; junction bases outside the gene matches: 3. The CDR3, as DNA: TGTGCCAGCAGCGTCCAACTAGCGGGAGGGAATGAGCAGTTCTTC. It is translated as CASSVQLAGGNEQFF. Supplemented by reference TRBV9 and TRBJ2-1, the full variable domain reads DSGVTQTPKHLITATGQRVTLRCSPRSGDLSVYWYQQSLDQGLQFLIQYYNGEERAKGNILERFSAQQFPDLHSELNLSSLELGDSALYFCASSVQLAGGNEQFFGPGTRLTVL.

The V call is TRBV19, the J call TRBJ2-7; D perhaps matches TRBD2 (5 bases). The CDR3 length is 14 residues. Germline values: CDR1 LNHDA, CDR2 SQIVND (reference sequence). Trimming left V 3 bases short and J 4 bases short, with 13 bases between. This CDR3 is CASSISSSIYEQYF. In nucleotides, the CDR3 is TGTGCCAGTAGTATTTCTTCTAGCATTTACGAGCAGTACTTC. Filled out from reference TRBV19 and TRBJ2-7, the complete variable domain reads DGGITQSPKYLFRKEGQNVTLSCEQNLNHDAMYWYRQDPGQGLRLIYYSQIVNDFQKGDIAEGYSVSREKKESFPLTVTSAQKNPTAFYLCASSISSSIYEQYFGPGTRLTVT.

The J gene is TRBJ1-2, the V gene TRBV12-3 or TRBV12-4; 10 nucleotides match TRBD1. The CDR3 has 13 residues. After removal of 7 bases from V and 7 bases from J, the junction contained 6 bases not matched to a gene. The DNA of the CDR3 is TGTGCCAGCAAAGGACAGGGGGTCTCTGGCTACACCTTC. It translates to CASKGQGVSGYTF.